The rows below give T cell receptor beta chains drawn from one sample of a study of T cells after posttransplantation cyclophosphamide. The protocol was immunoSEQ multiplex PCR, while the TCRdb copy is restricted to in-frame clones and leaves out a portion. Of some 14,000 clones listed, 76% were seen once; the top ten hold 1% to 1.5%. The sequencing sample was made of memory CD4+ T cells sorted from PBMCs. The receptors stem from a man aged 50-59 years. The CDR3 runs from the conserved cysteine through the conserved F or W. D genes are given only for firm matches. Only part of the rows carry a size: once, few, many, or a class if the clone is expanded.

j_gene	d_gene	abundance	v_gene	CDR3nt	CDR3aa
TRBJ1-6	NA	NA	TRBV28	TGTGCCAGCAGGTCCGGGTTTCCTCTTTCACCCCTCCACTTT	CASRSGFPLSPLHF
TRBJ1-1	NA	once	TRBV6-5	TGTGCCAGCAGTTACAGCGGGGGGCGCACTGAAGCTTTCTTT	CASSYSGGRTEAFF
TRBJ2-2	NA	few	TRBV6-5	TGTGCCAGCAGTCCCCCAGGAGGGAACACCGGGGAGCTGTTTTTT	CASSPPGGNTGELFF
TRBJ2-7	NA	NA	TRBV7-3	TGTGCCAGCAGCCCTATGGACAGTTACGAGCAGTACTTC	CASSPMDSYEQYF
TRBJ2-1	TRBD2	NA	TRBV7-3	TGTGCCAGCAGCCCGACGAGGGGCGGGAGCTCCTACAATGAGCAGTTCTTC	CASSPTRGGSSYNEQFF
TRBJ2-5	NA	NA	TRBV2	TGTGCCAGCAGGGGGATAGCGTACCAAGAGACCCAGTACTTC	CASRGIAYQETQYF
TRBJ1-1	TRBD1	NA	TRBV18	TGTGCCAGCTCGGAGGGGGCAAGAACTGAAGCTTTCTTT	CASSEGARTEAFF
TRBJ2-3	NA	few	TRBV29-1	TGCAGCGTTGCGAGAAGCGGAGATACGCAGTATTTT	CSVARSGDTQYF
TRBJ1-2	NA	NA	TRBV29-1	TGCAGCGTTACTTGGACGGGATCTAGAGGCTACACCTTC	CSVTWTGSRGYTF
TRBJ1-2	NA	few	TRBV6-1	TGTGCCAGCAGTGAGGGGGGGTTTCTCTATGGCTACACCTTC	CASSEGGFLYGYTF
TRBJ1-2	NA	NA	TRBV5-4	TGTGCCAGCAGCTTGGCACAGGGCTTCGGCTACACCTTC	CASSLAQGFGYTF
TRBJ2-5	NA	NA	TRBV18	TGTGCCAGCTCACCCTATCGAGAGACCCAGTACTTC	CASSPYRETQYF
TRBJ2-4	NA	NA	TRBV9	TGTGCCAGCAGCGCCGGACAAGGAAACATTCAGTACTTC	CASSAGQGNIQYF
TRBJ1-3	TRBD1	NA	TRBV30	TGTGCCCAGGCCCCAGGGGGATCTGGAAACACCATATATTTT	CAQAPGGSGNTIYF
TRBJ1-2	NA	NA	TRBV30	TGTGCCTGGGGCGGCAGGGTGGGCTATGGCTACACCTTC	CAWGGRVGYGYTF
TRBJ1-5	TRBD1	NA	TRBV19	TGTGCCACCGACAGGGTCCCTAGCAATCAGCCCCAGCATTTT	CATDRVPSNQPQHF
TRBJ2-5	TRBD2	NA	TRBV30	TGTGCCTGGGGGGGAGGGCAAAGGCAGACCCAGTACTTC	CAWGGGQRQTQYF
TRBJ2-3	NA	once	TRBV6-1	TGTGCCAGCAGTGACCGGACAGATACGCAGTATTTT	CASSDRTDTQYF
TRBJ2-7	NA	few	TRBV5-6	TGTGCCAGCAGCTTGGCTCTAGGAGCCTACGAGCAGTACTTC	CASSLALGAYEQYF
TRBJ1-4	TRBD1	NA	TRBV28	TGTGCCAGCAGACCAACAGGGGCTAATGAAAAACTGTTTTTT	CASRPTGANEKLFF
TRBJ2-7	NA	NA	TRBV28	TGTGCCAGCATAAGGGACTCATGGAACTACGAGCAGTACTTC	CASIRDSWNYEQYF
TRBJ2-7	TRBD1	NA	TRBV4-2	TGTGCCAGCAGCCAAGCACAGGGGTCCTACGAGCAGTACTTC	CASSQAQGSYEQYF
TRBJ2-1	TRBD1	NA	TRBV7-9	TGTGCCAGCAGGTTAACCGGGACAGGGCTGAATGAGCAGTTCTTC	CASRLTGTGLNEQFF
TRBJ2-1	NA	NA	TRBV7-2	TGTGCCAGCAGCTTAAGCCTCCTAGCAGAGCAGTTCTTC	CASSLSLLAEQFF
TRBJ2-7	TRBD1	NA	TRBV5-4	TGTGCCAGCAGCTTGATGGGACAGGGATCCTACGAGCAGTACTTC	CASSLMGQGSYEQYF
TRBJ1-5	NA	NA	TRBV5-1	TGCGCCAGCAGCTTTAGCCTTGGTCAGCCCCAGCATTTT	CASSFSLGQPQHF
TRBJ2-3	TRBD2	NA	TRBV7-2	TGTGCCAGCCTACCCCAGCGGCGGGGGATCACAGATACGCAGTATTTT	CASLPQRRGITDTQYF
TRBJ1-3	NA	NA	TRBV11-3	TGTGCCAGCACCACGGGGGGAGCGAGCTCTGGAAACACCATATATTTT	CASTTGGASSGNTIYF
TRBJ1-1	NA	NA	TRBV5-1	TGCGCCAGCAGCTTGGGTATGACTCTGAACACTGAAGCTTTCTTT	CASSLGMTLNTEAFF
TRBJ2-7	TRBD1	NA	TRBV11-2	TGTGCCAGCAGCTTAAGACAGGGGGGTGTCGAGCAGTACTTC	CASSLRQGGVEQYF
TRBJ1-1	TRBD1	once	TRBV7-2	TGTGCCAGCAGCCCACGAAAAGGGGGCGTATCCCTGAACACTGAAGCTTTCTTT	CASSPRKGGVSLNTEAFF
TRBJ1-1	NA	NA	TRBV29-1	TGCAGCGTTGATTCGAGTGGAGGGGCCGGTGTTGGAGCTTTCTTT	CSVDSSGGAGVGAFF
TRBJ1-1	NA	NA	TRBV7-2	TGTGCCAGCAGCTTCCAGGCGAACACTGAAGCTTTCTTT	CASSFQANTEAFF
TRBJ2-1	TRBD2	few	TRBV6-5	TGTGCCAGCAGTCGTAATAGCGGGTACAATGAGCAGTTCTTC	CASSRNSGYNEQFF
TRBJ2-5	TRBD1	NA	TRBV30	TGTGCCTGGAACAGGGGGCTCGAGACCCAGTACTTC	CAWNRGLETQYF
TRBJ2-1	TRBD1	NA	TRBV28	TGTGCCAGCAGTACAACCGGGACAGGGGGAGGTAATGAGCAGTTCTTC	CASSTTGTGGGNEQFF
TRBJ1-2	TRBD1	NA	TRBV5-1	TGCGCCAGCAGCTTGGAGAGGGGGCCGAATGGCTACACCTTC	CASSLERGPNGYTF
TRBJ1-4	TRBD1	NA	TRBV19	TGTGCCAGTAGTACCGGGACAGCATTTAATGAAAAACTGTTTTTT	CASSTGTAFNEKLFF
TRBJ1-2	NA	once	TRBV4-2	TGTGCCAGCAGCCAAGAGCGAAGCTATGGCTACACCTTC	CASSQERSYGYTF
TRBJ1-1	NA	few	TRBV7-2	TGTGCCAGCAGCGTCACAGGGCCGAACACTGAAGCTTTCTTT	CASSVTGPNTEAFF
TRBJ2-7	NA	NA	TRBV7-9	TGTGCCAGCAGCTTGACAGCGGGCGAGCAGTACTTC	CASSLTAGEQYF